The subject of this entry is one T cell receptor beta chain. What it binds is unknown. Per the germline V gene, CDR1 is LGHNA and CDR2 is YNFKEQ. CDR3 size: 16 residues. The ends were cut back, 5 bases at V and 5 bases at J, with 18 bases in the middle. The 5'RACE template-switching step produced TCR cDNA and added a universal primer site and UMIs. Using its own MiXCR run on the 5' RACE reads, TCRdb lists one record per CDR3 protein. This table has about 180,000 distinct CDR3 sequences, approximately 6.2% appearing once. This specimen comes from a study of T cells after yellow fever vaccination. Across the whole study: Fractions with few cells were prepared using SMART-Seq v4 Ultra Low Input. The study's findings and limits: FACS-sorted repertoires could harbor abundant contaminating bulk-population clonotypes. A large majority of primary-vaccination clones showed up again after the booster (96% CD4, around 85% CD8).

The clonotype comes from a man aged 18 to 29 who received the YFV17D yellow fever vaccine. The gene calls are TRBV4-2 and TRBJ1-4; tentatively, D is TRBD1 (6 bases). The starting material was CD4+ T cells sorted from PBMCs, obtained on the day of the first yellow fever vaccination. This chain's CDR3 is CASSFRDRRRNEKLFF. The CDR3 DNA follows: TGTGCCAGCAGCTTCCGAGACAGGCGGCGAAATGAAAAACTGTTTTTT.